Each of the 21 T cell receptor beta chains below was sequenced from the same sample in a study of regulatory dendritic cells for organ transplantation. No antigen is known for these receptors. Sequencing was performed with immunoSEQ multiplex PCR; in TCRdb, only in-frame clones are kept and a portion is missing. The sample consists of some 13,000 clones, 70% to 80% of them appearing once. Sorted subsets were CFSE-labeled and cultured roughly five days with allogeneic dendritic cells. The sample comprised naive CD4+ T cells from blood cultured with regulatory dendritic cells. The sample's subset: CD45RA+ naive T cells. All receptors come from a human donor in good health.

The chain joins TRBV6-6 to TRBJ2-2; D not certain. Deletions cut 7 bases from V and 0 bases from J, with 9 bases between. CDR3 length: 14 amino acids. Germline lookup yields CDR1 MNHNY and CDR2 SVGAGI (reference sequence). DNA of the CDR3: TGTGCCAGCACCACTGTACCGAACACCGGGGAGCTGTTTTTT. Translated, it gives CASTTVPNTGELFF.

The chain combines TRBV2 with TRBJ2-4, with 7 bases lining up with TRBD1. The V segment lost 3 bases and the J segment 5 bases; nucleotides outside the gene matches: 13. The CDR3 loop spans 17 amino acids. The germline V gene has CDR1 SNHLY and CDR2 FYNNEI. The CDR3: CASSDERIGQAQNIQYF. The CDR3 bases are TGTGCCAGCAGTGATGAGCGGATTGGACAGGCCCAAAACATTCAGTACTTC.

This chain connects TRBV6-1 to TRBJ2-1; 10 nucleotides align to TRBD1. V dropped 3 bases and J dropped 7; count of bases not matched to a gene: 6. The CDR3 is 15 residues long. Germline assignment: CDR1 MNHNS and CDR2 SASEGT. CDR3 DNA: TGTGCCAGCAGTGAGAGGGACAGGGGAGGAAATGAGCAGTTCTTC. Amino acid sequence: CASSERDRGGNEQFF.

The table lists this clone with a few counts. The genes are TRBV5-1 and TRBJ2-1, with TRBD2 matching over 9 bases. V shed 4 bases, J shed 4 bases, and the junction held 9 bases outside the gene matches. Germline CDR1 is SGHRS and CDR2 is YFSETQ. The CDR3 is 16 residues long. Here the CDR3 DNA reads TGCGCCAGCAGCCATAGGGGTAGCGGGGGATACAATGAGCAGTTCTTC. Its protein product is CASSHRGSGGYNEQFF.

This chain links TRBV2 with TRBJ1-6, with 7 bases lining up with TRBD1. V gave up 4 bases and J gave up 4 bases; unmatched junction bases: 4. The germline CDR1 and CDR2 sequences are SNHLY and FYNNEI. This CDR3 region has 15 residues. CDR3 bases: TGTGCCAGCAGTGGACAGGGAGGATATAATTCACCCCTCCACTTT. It is translated as CASSGQGGYNSPLHF.

This CDR3 reads CASEVVTGEKLFF. The CDR3 nucleotides read TGTGCCAGCGAAGTGGTTACGGGTGAAAAACTGTTTTTT. The J gene is TRBJ1-4, the V gene TRBV2, with no clear D. Trimming removed 8 bases at V and 7 bases at J, with 14 bases between. This CDR3 has 13 residues. Germline V lookup: CDR1 SNHLY, CDR2 FYNNEI. Full variable domain (outside the CDR3, taken from reference TRBV2 and TRBJ1-4): EPEVTQTPSHQVTQMGQEVILRCVPISNHLYFYWYRQILGQKVEFLVSFYNNEISEKSEIFDDQFSVERPDGSNFTLKIRSTKLEDSAMYFCASEVVTGEKLFFGSGTQLSVL.

V gene TRBV5-6 combines with J gene TRBJ1-5; D is perhaps TRBD1 (6 bases). From germline, CDR1 is SGHDT and CDR2 YYEEEE. This CDR3 spans 16 amino acids. V lost 5 bases and J 2 bases, leaving 17 bases between the germline ends. CDR3 coding DNA: TGTGCCAGCAGTGACAGGCGAGCCGGCGGCAATCAGCCCCAGCATTTT. The encoded protein is CASSDRRAGGNQPQHF.

CDR3 region: CASSSSGVPQETQYF. The CDR3 DNA follows: TGTGCCAGTAGTTCCAGCGGGGTCCCCCAAGAGACCCAGTACTTC. The chain employs TRBV19 and TRBJ2-5, with 7 bases identical to TRBD2. Trimming took 5 bases from V and 1 from J; bases not matched to a gene: 7. The CDR3 runs to 15 residues. CDR1 and CDR2 from the germline V gene are LNHDA and SQIVND (reference sequence).

This chain joins TRBV9 and TRBJ1-3, with a weak D call TRBD1 (6 bases). The V end lost 1 base, the J end lost 2 bases, and 10 bases lay between the germline ends. Germline V gene lookup returns CDR1 SGDLS and CDR2 YYNGEE. CDR3 length: 15 residues. CDR3 DNA sequence: TGTGCCAGCAGCGTATCCAGGGGACCTGGAAACACCATATATTTT. Protein product: CASSVSRGPGNTIYF. Variable domain in full (rest from reference TRBV9 and TRBJ1-3): DSGVTQTPKHLITATGQRVTLRCSPRSGDLSVYWYQQSLDQGLQFLIQYYNGEERAKGNILERFSAQQFPDLHSELNLSSLELGDSALYFCASSVSRGPGNTIYFGEGSWLTVV.

The rearrangement links TRBV19 to TRBJ1-1, with TRBD1 identical over 10 bases. Germline trimming cut 4 bases from V and 11 bases from J; bases unmatched to any gene: 7. CDR3 length equals 13 residues. CDR1 is LNHDA, CDR2 SQIVND, per germline (reference sequence). CDR3 nucleotides: TGTGCCAGTAGTAAGGACAGGGGGATGCGGGCTTTCTTT. This gives the protein CASSKDRGMRAFF.

Comment on this clone: Its ends do not fully match the called genes, so a read error is possible. The chain has TRBV10-3 and TRBJ2-1; tentative D call: TRBD2 (6 bases). CDR1 and CDR2 from the germline V gene are ENHRY and SYGVKD. CDR3 size: 14 residues. This CDR3 reads CAINEYGSYNEQFF. The CDR3 DNA reads as TGTGCCATCAATGAGTACGGGAGTTACAATGAGCAGTTCTTC.

This rearrangement joins TRBV19 to TRBJ2-4; D is perhaps TRBD2 (6 bases). Per the germline V gene, CDR1 is LNHDA and CDR2 is SQIVND (reference sequence). The CDR3 consists of 16 residues. V was trimmed by 2 bases and J by 5 bases, leaving 16 bases between them. The CDR3 DNA is TGTGCCAGTAGTATATTCGTCGCGGGGAAACAAAACATTCAGTACTTC. It codes for CASSIFVAGKQNIQYF. Filled out from reference TRBV19 and TRBJ2-4, the complete variable domain reads DGGITQSPKYLFRKEGQNVTLSCEQNLNHDAMYWYRQDPGQGLRLIYYSQIVNDFQKGDIAEGYSVSREKKESFPLTVTSAQKNPTAFYLCASSIFVAGKQNIQYFGAGTRLSVL.

This clone has just a few counts. The rearrangement uses TRBV6-5 and TRBJ2-7, with 10 bases lining up with TRBD1. V was pared by 8 bases and J by 4 bases, with 5 bases of the junction left unmatched. CDR1 is MNHEY, CDR2 SVGAGI, per germline. The CDR3 length is 13 residues. CDR3 DNA: TGTGCCAGCTTTCGGGGACAGGGGTACGAGCAGTACTTC. Its translation: CASFRGQGYEQYF.

This clone was seen more than once but under ten times. This rearrangement joins TRBV7-2 to TRBJ2-7; 10 bases are a match to TRBD1. This CDR3 has 14 amino acids. V shed 1 base and J 3 bases; nucleotides not matched to a gene: 0. Germline values: CDR1 SGHTA, CDR2 FQGNSA. The CDR3 loop is CASSLGDRGYEQYF. CDR3 in DNA: TGTGCCAGCAGCTTAGGGGACAGGGGCTACGAGCAGTACTTC.

To note about this clone: This sample also contains other DNA sequences that code for the same CDR3. The CDR3, as DNA: TGTGCCAGCAGCCAGGGGACGGGGGGCTCCTACGAGCAGTACTTC. It encodes CASSQGTGGSYEQYF. The gene calls are TRBV7-8 and TRBJ2-7, with D possibly being TRBD2 (7 bases). Trimming cost V 5 bases and J 0 bases, with 14 bases left between them. CDR1 is SGHVS and CDR2 is FQNEAQ in the germline V gene. The CDR3 is 15 residues long.

The chain recombines TRBV4-1 with TRBJ1-3; no reliable D call. The ends were cut back, 0 bases at V and 0 bases at J, with 6 bases in the middle. The V gene's germline CDR1 is MGHRA and CDR2 YSYEKL. This CDR3 spans 15 amino acids. The CDR3 nucleotides are TGCGCCAGCAGCCAAGATATCTACTCTGGAAACACCATATATTTT. Residues: CASSQDIYSGNTIYF.

The V gene is TRBV2, the J gene TRBJ2-3; D might be TRBD1 (5 bases). The CDR3 contains 14 residues. The V end was cut by 5 bases, the J end by 0 bases, with 9 bases between. Germline lookup yields CDR1 SNHLY and CDR2 FYNNEI. CDR3 amino acids: CASSQGLSTDTQYF. DNA for the CDR3: TGTGCCAGCAGTCAGGGCCTAAGCACAGATACGCAGTATTTT.

In nucleotides, the CDR3 is TGTGCCAGTAGTAGCGACGGACAGGGACACAATGAGCAGTTCTTC. Protein sequence: CASSSDGQGHNEQFF. The V and J genes are TRBV19 and TRBJ2-1, with TRBD1 matching over 8 bases. The CDR3 sequence is 15 residues long. With 4 bases clipped from V and 5 bases from J, the junction kept 7 bases outside the gene matches. Germline CDR1 is LNHDA and CDR2 is SQIVND (reference sequence).

In this sample, this clone turned up a few times. The chain employs TRBV2 and TRBJ1-5; unclear D gene. There are 14 residues in the CDR3. V was shortened by 8 bases and J by 4 bases, with 15 bases between the two germline ends. CDR1 is SNHLY, CDR2 FYNNEI, per germline. The CDR3, as DNA: TGTGCCAGCTATACTGGACTCCCGAATCAGCCCCAGCATTTT. It translates to CASYTGLPNQPQHF.

The CDR3 is CASSFHPQGLPGNTIYF. The CDR3 DNA reads as TGTGCCAGCAGCTTTCACCCGCAGGGGCTCCCTGGAAACACCATATATTTT. The chain links TRBV7-8 to TRBJ1-3, with D possibly matching TRBD1 (6 bases). The germline gives CDR1 SGHVS, CDR2 FQNEAQ. V lost 3 bases and J 2 bases, leaving 17 bases between the germline ends. The CDR3 runs 17 residues. The whole variable domain, filled in from reference TRBV7-8 and TRBJ1-3, reads GAGVSQSPRYKVAKRGQDVALRCDPISGHVSLFWYQQALGQGPEFLTYFQNEAQLDKSGLPSDRFFAERPEGSVSTLKIQRTQQEDSAVYLCASSFHPQGLPGNTIYFGEGSWLTVV.

This clone has just one count. The gene calls are TRBV5-1 and TRBJ2-7; tentatively, D is TRBD1 (7 bases). Deletions cut 0 bases from V and 4 bases from J, with 14 bases between. The CDR3 spans 15 residues. Germline lookup yields CDR1 SGHRS and CDR2 YFSETQ. CDR3 sequence: CASSLAAGQMYEQYF. The DNA for the CDR3 is TGCGCCAGCAGCTTGGCCGCGGGACAGATGTACGAGCAGTACTTC.